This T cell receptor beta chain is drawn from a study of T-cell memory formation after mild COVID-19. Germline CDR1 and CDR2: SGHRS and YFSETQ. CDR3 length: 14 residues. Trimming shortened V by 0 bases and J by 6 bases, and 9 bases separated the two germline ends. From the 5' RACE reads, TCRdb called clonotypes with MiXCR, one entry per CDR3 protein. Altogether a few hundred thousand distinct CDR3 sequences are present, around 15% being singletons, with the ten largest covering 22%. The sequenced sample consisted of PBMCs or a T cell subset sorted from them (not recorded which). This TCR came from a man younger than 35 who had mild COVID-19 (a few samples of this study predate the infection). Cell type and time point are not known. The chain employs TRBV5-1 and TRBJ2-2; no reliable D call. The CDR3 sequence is CASSLGPPAGELFF. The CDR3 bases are TGCGCCAGCAGCTTGGGACCTCCCGCCGGGGAGCTGTTTTTT.